A selection of T cell receptor beta chains follows, all from one sample in a study of blood T cell repertoires in COVID-19. Clones were read by immunoSEQ multiplex PCR, and TCRdb kept only the in-frame ones, dropping some. The top ten hold around 7.8% of the sample, which has 140,000 or so clones, roughly 80% seen once. The material sequenced was peripheral blood. These receptors all stem from a human donor in a cohort sampled during active COVID-19. CDR3s include the opening cysteine and the closing phenylalanine or tryptophan. The D gene is left open where the match is weak. Only some rows state a clone size, as once, few, many or a class for expanded clones.

cdr3_aa: CASSLGGQGAYEQYF
cdr3_nt: TGCGCCAGCAGCTTGGGAGGACAGGGAGCGTACGAGCAGTACTTC
v_call: TRBV5-1
j_call: TRBJ2-7
clone_size: .
d_call: TRBD1

cdr3_aa: CASSVVSSGDEQFF
cdr3_nt: TGTGCCAGCAGCGTAGTGTCTAGCGGGGACGAGCAGTTCTTC
v_call: TRBV9
j_call: TRBJ2-1
clone_size: .
d_call: TRBD2

cdr3_aa: CASSQGSTGTIEQYF
cdr3_nt: TGTGCCAGCAGCCAAGGGTCGACAGGCACTATAGAGCAGTACTTC
v_call: TRBV4-2
j_call: TRBJ2-7
clone_size: .
d_call: .

cdr3_aa: CASSSRLYSNQPQHF
cdr3_nt: TGTGCCAGCAGTTCCAGGCTGTATAGCAATCAGCCCCAGCATTTT
v_call: TRBV28
j_call: TRBJ1-5
clone_size: .
d_call: .

cdr3_aa: CASSLGRGLTDTQYF
cdr3_nt: TGCGCCAGCAGCTTGGGGAGGGGACTCACAGATACGCAGTATTTT
v_call: TRBV5-1
j_call: TRBJ2-3
clone_size: .
d_call: .

cdr3_aa: CASSLGAGVQETQYF
cdr3_nt: TGTGCTAGCAGCTTAGGAGCGGGGGTCCAAGAGACCCAGTACTTC
v_call: TRBV7-7
j_call: TRBJ2-5
clone_size: .
d_call: TRBD2

cdr3_aa: CASTGADTNYGYTF
cdr3_nt: TGCGCCAGCACGGGAGCAGACACTAACTATGGCTACACCTTC
v_call: TRBV4-1
j_call: TRBJ1-2
clone_size: .
d_call: .

cdr3_aa: CASTPNRGVNTEAFF
cdr3_nt: TGTGCCAGCACCCCCAATCGGGGGGTGAACACTGAAGCTTTCTTT
v_call: TRBV2
j_call: TRBJ1-1
clone_size: .
d_call: .

cdr3_aa: CASSQLAYTDTQYF
cdr3_nt: TGTGCCAGCAGCCAACTAGCGTACACAGATACGCAGTATTTT
v_call: TRBV3-1/TRBV3-2
j_call: TRBJ2-3
clone_size: .
d_call: .

cdr3_aa: CASSIEAPGANVLTF
cdr3_nt: TGTGCCAGTAGTATCGAGGCTCCTGGGGCCAACGTCCTGACTTTC
v_call: TRBV19
j_call: TRBJ2-6
clone_size: .
d_call: .

cdr3_aa: CASSQEPAGADTQYF
cdr3_nt: TGCGCCAGCAGCCAAGAGCCAGCGGGGGCAGATACGCAGTATTTT
v_call: TRBV4-1
j_call: TRBJ2-3
clone_size: .
d_call: TRBD2

cdr3_aa: CAISESRGQGNQPQHF
cdr3_nt: TGTGCCATCAGTGAGTCTAGGGGCCAGGGCAATCAGCCCCAGCATTTT
v_call: TRBV10-3
j_call: TRBJ1-5
clone_size: .
d_call: .

cdr3_aa: CATSRDMAGSSYNEQFF
cdr3_nt: TGTGCCACCAGCAGAGATATGGCGGGGAGCTCCTACAATGAGCAGTTCTTC
v_call: TRBV15
j_call: TRBJ2-1
clone_size: .
d_call: .

cdr3_aa: CASSYAGTNYEQYF
cdr3_nt: TGTGCCAGCAGTTACGCAGGGACAAACTACGAGCAGTACTTC
v_call: TRBV6-5
j_call: TRBJ2-7
clone_size: .
d_call: .

cdr3_aa: CASSSIGGNEQFF
cdr3_nt: TGTGCCAGTAGTAGTATAGGCGGCAATGAGCAGTTCTTC
v_call: TRBV19
j_call: TRBJ2-1
clone_size: .
d_call: .

cdr3_aa: CASSIRLNEKLFF
cdr3_nt: TGTGCCAGTAGTATACGTCTTAATGAAAAACTGTTTTTT
v_call: TRBV19
j_call: TRBJ1-4
clone_size: once
d_call: .

cdr3_aa: CASSLFRGAYNEQFF
cdr3_nt: TGTGCCAGCAGTTTATTCCGGGGGGCCTACAATGAGCAGTTCTTC
v_call: TRBV28
j_call: TRBJ2-1
clone_size: .
d_call: TRBD2

cdr3_aa: CASSPRQGLNTEAFF
cdr3_nt: TGTGCCAGCAGCCCAAGACAGGGGTTGAACACTGAAGCTTTCTTT
v_call: TRBV7-9
j_call: TRBJ1-1
clone_size: .
d_call: TRBD1

cdr3_aa: CASSRWDRRYSNQPQHF
cdr3_nt: TGTGCCAGCAGCAGATGGGACAGGCGATATAGCAATCAGCCCCAGCATTTT
v_call: TRBV7-2
j_call: TRBJ1-5
clone_size: .
d_call: TRBD1

cdr3_aa: CASSTQGVSNSPLHF
cdr3_nt: TGTGCCAGCAGCACACAGGGAGTTTCTAATTCACCCCTCCACTTT
v_call: TRBV28
j_call: TRBJ1-6
clone_size: .
d_call: .

cdr3_aa: CASRTGTAYYEQYF
cdr3_nt: TGTGCCAGCAGAACCGGGACAGCATACTACGAGCAGTACTTC
v_call: TRBV2
j_call: TRBJ2-7
clone_size: .
d_call: TRBD1

cdr3_aa: CASSLVSEFMNTEAFF
cdr3_nt: TGTGCCAGCAGCTTAGTTTCGGAGTTTATGAACACTGAAGCTTTCTTT
v_call: TRBV7-6
j_call: TRBJ1-1
clone_size: .
d_call: .